These 5 T cell receptor beta chains originate from one sample sequenced in a study of T cells after yellow fever vaccination. TCRdb redid the calling of the 5' RACE reads with MiXCR, one entry per CDR3 protein. Here the sample spans about 58,000 distinct CDR3 sequences, roughly 7.4% being singletons. The specimen was CD8+ T cells sorted from PBMCs, collected on the day of the first yellow fever vaccination. These receptors came from a young man who received the YFV17D yellow fever vaccine.

Many counts were recorded for this clonotype. At one end, the junction sequence differs from germline, possibly due to a read error. The V and J genes are TRBV7-7 and TRBJ2-5; TRBD1 matches 8 bases. The CDR3 loop spans 14 amino acids. Germline V gene lookup returns CDR1 SSHAT and CDR2 FNYEAQ (reference sequence). DNA for the CDR3: TGTGCTAGCAGCTTAGAGACAGGGGACCAGACCCAGTACTTC. This encodes CASSLETGDQTQYF.

This clonotype was detected ten times or more. The rearrangement uses TRBV30 and TRBJ2-5, with 8 positions matching TRBD2. With 3 bases clipped from V and 3 bases from J, the junction kept 3 bases outside the gene matches. Germline V CDR1 and CDR2: GTSNPN, SVGIG (reference sequence). This CDR3 spans 13 amino acids. CDR3 amino acids: CAWSGGAEETQYF. The CDR3 DNA reads TGTGCCTGGAGCGGGGGGGCTGAAGAGACCCAGTACTTC.

The sample holds many counts of this clonotype. This chain links TRBV4-1 with TRBJ2-7, with TRBD2 matching over 9 bases. The junction had 8 bases not matched to a gene; V was cut back by 7 bases and J by 1 base. CDR3 size: 15 residues. Germline V lookup: CDR1 MGHRA, CDR2 YSYEKL. The CDR3 loop reads CASTLGSGGSYEQYF. DNA for the CDR3: TGCGCCAGCACCCTCGGCAGCGGGGGGTCCTACGAGCAGTACTTC.

This clonotype was counted many times. The chain couples TRBV7-9 to TRBJ2-7; D unclear. Between the trimmed V and J ends, which lost 6 bases and 0 bases, there was a span of 15 bases. The CDR3 runs to 15 residues. Per the germline V gene, CDR1 is SEHNR and CDR2 is FQNEAQ (reference sequence). As DNA, the CDR3 is TGTGCCAGCAGTCTCAACCAGGCGAGCTCCTACGAGCAGTACTTC. Protein: CASSLNQASSYEQYF.

CDR3 in DNA: TGTGCCAGCAGCCCCGGGGTTAGGGAGCGGGAGACCCAGTACTTC. Its translation is CASSPGVRERETQYF. The gene calls are TRBV3-1 and TRBJ2-5; D is perhaps TRBD2 (5 bases). CDR3 length: 15 amino acids. Germline V CDR1 and CDR2: LGHDT, YNNKEL (reference sequence). The V end was cut by 4 bases, the J end by 5 bases, with 17 bases between.